These T cell receptor beta chains were read from a single sample in a study of T-cell reconstitution after alpha-beta-depleted transplantation in children. TCRdb processed the PCR reads anew with MiXCR; each CDR3 protein has one entry. This table holds 600,000 to 800,000 distinct CDR3 sequences, approximately 14% found once. The specimen was PBMCs, collected before TCRalphabeta/CD19-depleted stem cell transplant. Receptors originate from a girl aged 2-9 years with congenital amegakaryocytic thrombocytopenia, due to receive a stem cell transplant. Each CDR3 is given with its conserved first and last residue. A D gene is named only where the DNA matches it firmly. Some rows mark clone size as missing; the rest say once, few, many or name a class of expanded clone.

TRBJ2-1 TRBD2 few TRBV29-1 CSVGYLLAGEADEQFF TGCAGCGTTGGGTACTTACTAGCGGGAGAAGCTGATGAGCAGTTCTTC
TRBJ2-2 TRBD2 many TRBV20-1 CSAMGLASGTNTGELFF TGCAGTGCGATGGGGCTAGCTAGCGGAACGAACACCGGGGAGCTGTTTTTT
TRBJ1-2 TRBD1 - TRBV12-3/TRBV12-4 CASSTGASYGYTF TGTGCCAGCAGTACAGGGGCCTCCTATGGCTACACCTTC
TRBJ2-3 - - TRBV10-3 CAISVGTPNTDTQYF TGTGCCATCAGTGTTGGGACACCCAACACAGATACGCAGTATTTT
TRBJ2-3 - many TRBV5-1 CASSLVRSPPDTQYF TGCGCCAGCAGCTTGGTTAGGAGCCCGCCAGATACGCAGTATTTT
TRBJ2-7 - many TRBV14 CASSQDQTVQYF TGTGCCAGCAGCCAAGATCAAACGGTCCAGTACTTC
TRBJ2-4 TRBD2 few TRBV6-1 CASSGVAGPNIQYF TGTGCCAGCAGTGGGGTAGCGGGACCAAACATTCAGTACTTC
TRBJ1-1 - many TRBV5-1 CASSLRIGDLLVTEAFF TGCGCCAGCAGCTTGCGAATTGGGGACCTCTTAGTAACTGAAGCTTTCTTT
TRBJ2-1 TRBD2 once TRBV28 CASSFFLTSGRVDEQFF TGTGCCAGCAGTTTTTTTCTGACTAGCGGGAGGGTCGATGAGCAGTTCTTC
TRBJ1-1 - many TRBV20-1 CSARVVGRSTEAFF TGCAGTGCTAGAGTTGTAGGGCGTAGCACTGAAGCTTTCTTT